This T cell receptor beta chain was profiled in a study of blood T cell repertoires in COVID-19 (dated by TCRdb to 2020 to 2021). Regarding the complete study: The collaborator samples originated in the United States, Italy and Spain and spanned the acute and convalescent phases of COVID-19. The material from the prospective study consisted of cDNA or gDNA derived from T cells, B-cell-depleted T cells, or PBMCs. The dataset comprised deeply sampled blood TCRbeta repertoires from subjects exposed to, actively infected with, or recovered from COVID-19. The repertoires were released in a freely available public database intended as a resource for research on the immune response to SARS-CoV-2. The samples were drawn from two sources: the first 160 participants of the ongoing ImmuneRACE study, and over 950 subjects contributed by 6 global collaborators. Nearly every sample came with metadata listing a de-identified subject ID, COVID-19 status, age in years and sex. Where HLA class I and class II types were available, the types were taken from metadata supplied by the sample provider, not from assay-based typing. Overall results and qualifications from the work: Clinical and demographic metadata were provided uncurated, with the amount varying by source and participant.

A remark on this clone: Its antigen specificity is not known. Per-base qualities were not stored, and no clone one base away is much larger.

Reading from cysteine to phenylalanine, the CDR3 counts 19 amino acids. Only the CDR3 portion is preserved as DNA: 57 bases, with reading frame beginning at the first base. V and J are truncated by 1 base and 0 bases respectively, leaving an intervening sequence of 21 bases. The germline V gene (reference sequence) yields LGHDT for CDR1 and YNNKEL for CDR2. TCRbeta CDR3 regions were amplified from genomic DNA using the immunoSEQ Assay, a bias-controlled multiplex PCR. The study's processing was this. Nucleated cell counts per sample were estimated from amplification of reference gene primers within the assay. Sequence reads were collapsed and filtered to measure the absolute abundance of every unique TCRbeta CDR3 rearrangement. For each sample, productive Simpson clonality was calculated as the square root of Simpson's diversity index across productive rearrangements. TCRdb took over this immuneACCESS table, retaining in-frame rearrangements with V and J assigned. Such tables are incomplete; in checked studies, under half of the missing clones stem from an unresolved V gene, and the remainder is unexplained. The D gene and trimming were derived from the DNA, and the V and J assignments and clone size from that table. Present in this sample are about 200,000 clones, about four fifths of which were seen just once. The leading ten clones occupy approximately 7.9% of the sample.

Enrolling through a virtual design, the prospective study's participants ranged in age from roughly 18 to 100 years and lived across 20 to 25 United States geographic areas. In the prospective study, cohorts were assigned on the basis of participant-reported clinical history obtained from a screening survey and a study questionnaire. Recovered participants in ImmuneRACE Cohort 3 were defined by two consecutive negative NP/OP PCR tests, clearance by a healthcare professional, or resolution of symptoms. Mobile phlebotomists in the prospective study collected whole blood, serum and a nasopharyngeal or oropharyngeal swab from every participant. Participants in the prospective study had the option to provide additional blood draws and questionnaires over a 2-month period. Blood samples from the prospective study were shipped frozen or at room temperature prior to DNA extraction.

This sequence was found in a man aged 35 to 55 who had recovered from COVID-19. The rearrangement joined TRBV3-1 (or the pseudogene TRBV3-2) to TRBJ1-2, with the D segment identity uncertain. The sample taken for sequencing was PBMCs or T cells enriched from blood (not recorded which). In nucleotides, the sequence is TGTGCCAGCAGCCAAGGTGGGCTTGGGAGGCGCATTGCTAACTATGGCTACACCTTC. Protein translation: CASSQGGLGRRIANYGYTF.